Each of the 2 T cell receptor beta chains below was sequenced from the same sample in a study of cytomegalovirus exposure and HLA in healthy donors. Primers included in the PCR were 60 Vbeta and 13 Jbeta primers. Method: immunoSEQ multiplex PCR; TCRdb's copy keeps in-frame clones and lacks some. This table holds some 120,000 clones, around four fifths found once. The source material was PBMCs. All receptors come from a man in his thirties or forties in good health and CMV-seronegative.

This clone was seen a single time. V usage is TRBV2 and J usage is TRBJ2-2; 12 bases match TRBD2. From germline, CDR1 is SNHLY and CDR2 FYNNEI. V shed 3 bases and J 6 bases; nucleotides not matched to a gene: 5. The CDR3 loop spans 16 amino acids. In DNA, the CDR3 is TGTGCCAGCAGTGACAGACTAGCGGGGGTGGCCGGGGAGCTGTTTTTT. Its protein is CASSDRLAGVAGELFF.

In this sample, this clone turned up once. V gene TRBV7-2 combines with J gene TRBJ2-7, with TRBD2 matching over 10 bases. CDR3 length equals 17 residues. V was clipped by 1 base and J by 7 bases; unmatched bases: 13. The V gene's germline CDR1 is SGHTA and CDR2 FQGNSA. The CDR3, as DNA: TGTGCCAGCAGCTTAGGGGGAGCGGGGGGGATTTCAGGGGAGCAGTACTTC. It specifies CASSLGGAGGISGEQYF.